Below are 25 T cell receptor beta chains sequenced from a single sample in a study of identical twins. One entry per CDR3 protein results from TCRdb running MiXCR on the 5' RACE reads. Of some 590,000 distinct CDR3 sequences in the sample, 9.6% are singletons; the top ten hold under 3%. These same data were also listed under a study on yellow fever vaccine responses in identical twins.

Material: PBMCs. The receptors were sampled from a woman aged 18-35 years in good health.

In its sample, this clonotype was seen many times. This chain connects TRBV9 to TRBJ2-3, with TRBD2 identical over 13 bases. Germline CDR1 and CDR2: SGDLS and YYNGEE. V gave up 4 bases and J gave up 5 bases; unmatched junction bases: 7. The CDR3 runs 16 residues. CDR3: CASSPRLAGGQDTQYF. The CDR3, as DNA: TGTGCCAGCAGCCCTCGACTAGCGGGGGGACAAGATACGCAGTATTTT.

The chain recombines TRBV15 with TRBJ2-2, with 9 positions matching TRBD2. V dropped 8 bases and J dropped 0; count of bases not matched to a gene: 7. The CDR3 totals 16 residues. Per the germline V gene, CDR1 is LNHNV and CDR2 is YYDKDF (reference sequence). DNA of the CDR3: TGTGCCACCTCTCAGCTAGCGGGACCGAACACCGGGGAGCTGTTTTTT. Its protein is CATSQLAGPNTGELFF.

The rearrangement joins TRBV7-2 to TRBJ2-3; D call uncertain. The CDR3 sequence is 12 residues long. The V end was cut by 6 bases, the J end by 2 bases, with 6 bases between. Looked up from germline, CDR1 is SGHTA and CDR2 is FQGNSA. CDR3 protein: CASRSYTDTQYF. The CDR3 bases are TGTGCCAGCAGATCATACACAGATACGCAGTATTTT.

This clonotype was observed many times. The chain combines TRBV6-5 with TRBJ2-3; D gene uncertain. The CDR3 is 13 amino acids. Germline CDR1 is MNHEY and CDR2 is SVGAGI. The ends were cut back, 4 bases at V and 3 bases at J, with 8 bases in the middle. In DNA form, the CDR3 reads TGTGCCAGCAGTTCTTGGGGAACAGATACGCAGTATTTT. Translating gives CASSSWGTDTQYF.

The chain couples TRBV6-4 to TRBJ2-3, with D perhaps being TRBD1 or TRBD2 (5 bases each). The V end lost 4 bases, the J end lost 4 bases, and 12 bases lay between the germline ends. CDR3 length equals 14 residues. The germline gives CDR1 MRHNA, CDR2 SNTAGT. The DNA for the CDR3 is TGTGCCAGCAGTGCCGAGGGGACCGCAGATACGCAGTATTTT. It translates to CASSAEGTADTQYF.

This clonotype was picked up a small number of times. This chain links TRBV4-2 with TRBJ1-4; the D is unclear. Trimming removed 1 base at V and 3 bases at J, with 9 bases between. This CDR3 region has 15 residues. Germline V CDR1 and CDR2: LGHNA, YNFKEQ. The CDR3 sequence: CASSQVSNANEKLFF. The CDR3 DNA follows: TGTGCCAGCAGCCAAGTGTCGAATGCTAATGAAAAACTGTTTTTT.

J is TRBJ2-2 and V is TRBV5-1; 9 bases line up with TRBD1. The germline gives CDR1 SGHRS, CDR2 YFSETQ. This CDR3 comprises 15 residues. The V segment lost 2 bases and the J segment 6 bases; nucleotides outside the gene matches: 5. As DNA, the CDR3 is TGCGCCAGCAGCTTCCGGGACAGGGTGTCCGGGGAGCTGTTTTTT. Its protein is CASSFRDRVSGELFF. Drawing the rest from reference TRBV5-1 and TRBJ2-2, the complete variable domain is KAGVTQTPRYLIKTRGQQVTLSCSPISGHRSVSWYQQTPGQGLQFLFEYFSETQRNKGNFPGRFSGRQFSNSRSEMNVSTLELGDSALYLCASSFRDRVSGELFFGEGSRLTVL.

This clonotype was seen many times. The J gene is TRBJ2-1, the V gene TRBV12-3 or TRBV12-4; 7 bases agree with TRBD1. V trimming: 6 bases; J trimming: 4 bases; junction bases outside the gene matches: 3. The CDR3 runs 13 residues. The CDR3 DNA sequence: TGTGCCAGCAGCCCGGGACAGTACAATGAGCAGTTCTTC. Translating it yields CASSPGQYNEQFF.

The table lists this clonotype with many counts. This chain's CDR3 is CASSFTSGRDEQFF. Here the CDR3 DNA reads TGTGCCAGCAGCTTTACCTCTGGGCGCGATGAGCAGTTCTTC. The chain is built from TRBV7-9 and TRBJ2-1, with D unclear. CDR1 SEHNR and CDR2 FQNEAQ come from the germline V gene (reference sequence). V lost 3 bases, J lost 8 bases, and 14 bases lay in between. The CDR3 is made up of 14 amino acids.

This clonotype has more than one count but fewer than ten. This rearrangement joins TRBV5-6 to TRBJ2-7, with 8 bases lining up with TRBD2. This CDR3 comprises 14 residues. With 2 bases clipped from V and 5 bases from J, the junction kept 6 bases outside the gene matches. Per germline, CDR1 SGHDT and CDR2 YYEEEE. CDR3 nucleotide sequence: TGTGCCAGCAGCTTACGAGCGGGAGACCACGAGCAGTACTTC. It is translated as CASSLRAGDHEQYF.

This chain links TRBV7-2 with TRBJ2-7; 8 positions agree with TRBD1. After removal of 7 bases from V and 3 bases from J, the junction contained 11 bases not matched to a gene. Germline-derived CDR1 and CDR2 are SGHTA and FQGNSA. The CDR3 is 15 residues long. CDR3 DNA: TGTGCCAGCACCCCCCGGACAGGGTTAGGCTACGAGCAGTACTTC. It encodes CASTPRTGLGYEQYF.

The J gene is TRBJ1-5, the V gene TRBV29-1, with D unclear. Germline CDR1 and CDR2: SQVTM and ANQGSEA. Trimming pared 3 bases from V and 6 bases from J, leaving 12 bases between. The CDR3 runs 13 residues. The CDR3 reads CSVDLGEGQPQHF. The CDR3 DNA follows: TGCAGCGTTGATCTGGGTGAGGGTCAGCCCCAGCATTTT. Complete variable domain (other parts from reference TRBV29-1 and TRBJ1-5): SAVISQKPSRDICQRGTSLTIQCQVDSQVTMMFWYRQQPGQSLTLIATANQGSEATYESGFVIDKFPISRPNLTFSTLTVSNMSPEDSSIYLCSVDLGEGQPQHFGDGTRLSIL.

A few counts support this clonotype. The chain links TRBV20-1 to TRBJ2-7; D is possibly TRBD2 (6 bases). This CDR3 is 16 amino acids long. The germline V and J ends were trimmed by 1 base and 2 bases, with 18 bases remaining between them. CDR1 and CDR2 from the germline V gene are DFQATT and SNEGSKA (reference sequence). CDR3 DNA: TGCAGTGCTAGAGGTTCACCGACTAGTTTCCCCTACGAGCAGTACTTC. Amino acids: CSARGSPTSFPYEQYF.

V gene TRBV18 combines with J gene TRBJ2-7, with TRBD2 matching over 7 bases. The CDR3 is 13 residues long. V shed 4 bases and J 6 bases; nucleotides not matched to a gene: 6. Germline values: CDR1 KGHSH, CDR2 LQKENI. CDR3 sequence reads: CASSREWGGEQYF. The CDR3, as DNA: TGTGCCAGCTCACGTGAGTGGGGGGGCGAGCAGTACTTC.

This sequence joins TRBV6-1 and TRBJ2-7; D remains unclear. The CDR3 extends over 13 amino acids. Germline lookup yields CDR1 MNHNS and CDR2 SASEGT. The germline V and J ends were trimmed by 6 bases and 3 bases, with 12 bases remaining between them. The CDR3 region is CASSPLRSYEQYF. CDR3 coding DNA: TGTGCCAGCAGCCCACTTCGGAGCTACGAGCAGTACTTC.

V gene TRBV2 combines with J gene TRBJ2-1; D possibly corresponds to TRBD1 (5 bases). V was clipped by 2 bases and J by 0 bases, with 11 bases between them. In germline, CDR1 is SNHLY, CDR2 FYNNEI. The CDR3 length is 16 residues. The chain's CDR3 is CASSERQQTSYNEQFF. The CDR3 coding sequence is TGTGCCAGCAGTGAACGACAGCAAACCTCCTACAATGAGCAGTTCTTC. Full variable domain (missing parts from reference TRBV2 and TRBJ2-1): EPEVTQTPSHQVTQMGQEVILRCVPISNHLYFYWYRQILGQKVEFLVSFYNNEISEKSEIFDDQFSVERPDGSNFTLKIRSTKLEDSAMYFCASSERQQTSYNEQFFGPGTRLTVL.

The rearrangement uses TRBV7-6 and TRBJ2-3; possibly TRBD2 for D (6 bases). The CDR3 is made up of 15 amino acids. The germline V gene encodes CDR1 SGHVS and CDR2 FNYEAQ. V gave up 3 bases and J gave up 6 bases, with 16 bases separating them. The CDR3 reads CASSLSAGISDTQYF. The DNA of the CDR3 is TGTGCCAGCAGCTTGTCGGCGGGAATTAGTGATACGCAGTATTTT. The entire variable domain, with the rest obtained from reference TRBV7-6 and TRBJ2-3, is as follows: GAGVSQSPRYKVTKRGQDVALRCDPISGHVSLYWYRQALGQGPEFLTYFNYEAQQDKSGLPNDRFSAERPEGSISTLTIQRTEQRDSAMYRCASSLSAGISDTQYFGPGTRLTVL.

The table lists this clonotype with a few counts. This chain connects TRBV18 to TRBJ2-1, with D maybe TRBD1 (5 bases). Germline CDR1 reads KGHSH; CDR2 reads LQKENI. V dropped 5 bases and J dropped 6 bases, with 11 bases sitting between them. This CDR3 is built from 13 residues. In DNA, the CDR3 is TGTGCCAGCTCAATCGCCAGGGTCAATGAGCAGTTCTTC. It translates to CASSIARVNEQFF. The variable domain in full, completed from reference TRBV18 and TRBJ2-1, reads NAGVMQNPRHLVRRRGQEARLRCSPMKGHSHVYWYRQLPEEGLKFMVYLQKENIIDESGMPKERFSAEFPKEGPSILRIQQVVRGDSAAYFCASSIARVNEQFFGPGTRLTVL.

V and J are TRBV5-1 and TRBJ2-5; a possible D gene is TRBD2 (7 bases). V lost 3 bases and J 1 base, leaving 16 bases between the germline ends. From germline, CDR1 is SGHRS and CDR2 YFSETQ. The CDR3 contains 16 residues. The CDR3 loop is CASSSEGGAFQETQYF. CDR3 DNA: TGCGCCAGCAGCTCCGAGGGGGGGGCCTTCCAAGAGACCCAGTACTTC.

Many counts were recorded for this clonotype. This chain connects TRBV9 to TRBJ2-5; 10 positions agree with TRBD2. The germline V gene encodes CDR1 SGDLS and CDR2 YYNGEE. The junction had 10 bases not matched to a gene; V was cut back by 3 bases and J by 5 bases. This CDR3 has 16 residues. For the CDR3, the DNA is TGTGCCAGCAGCGCGCAGATAGCGGGGGGAGGGGAGACCCAGTACTTC. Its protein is CASSAQIAGGGETQYF. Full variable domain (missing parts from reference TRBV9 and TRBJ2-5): DSGVTQTPKHLITATGQRVTLRCSPRSGDLSVYWYQQSLDQGLQFLIQYYNGEERAKGNILERFSAQQFPDLHSELNLSSLELGDSALYFCASSAQIAGGGETQYFGPGTRLLVL.

The CDR3 loop reads CASELSGSTDTQYF. The CDR3 DNA sequence: TGCGCCAGCGAACTTAGCGGGAGCACAGATACGCAGTATTTT. This chain uses TRBV5-1 with TRBJ2-3, with 7 bases aligning to TRBD2. The CDR3 spans 14 residues. In germline, CDR1 is SGHRS, CDR2 YFSETQ. The J segment lost 0 bases and the V segment lost 7 bases, leaving 5 bases of the junction unmatched.

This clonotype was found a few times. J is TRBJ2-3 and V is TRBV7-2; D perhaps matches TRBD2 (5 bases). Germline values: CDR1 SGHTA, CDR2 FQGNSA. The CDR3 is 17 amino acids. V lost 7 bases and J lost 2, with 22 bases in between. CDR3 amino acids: CASTTPMVRGYTDTQYF. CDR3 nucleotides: TGTGCCAGCACTACCCCCATGGTCCGGGGTTACACAGATACGCAGTATTTT.

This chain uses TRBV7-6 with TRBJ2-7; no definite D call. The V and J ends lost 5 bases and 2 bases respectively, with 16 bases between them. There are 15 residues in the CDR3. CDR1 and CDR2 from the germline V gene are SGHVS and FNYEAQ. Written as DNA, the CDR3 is TGTGCCAGCAGCAAAAGCACGAATTCCCCCTACGAGCAGTACTTC. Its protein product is CASSKSTNSPYEQYF.

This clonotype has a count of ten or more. CDR3 amino acids: CASSQGTGNQPQHF. Here the CDR3 DNA reads TGTGCCAGCAGCCAGGGCACAGGCAATCAGCCCCAGCATTTT. The chain is built from TRBV7-2 and TRBJ1-5, with a weak D call TRBD1 (5 bases). The CDR3 has 14 amino acids. Trimming stripped 5 bases from V and 2 bases from J, with 10 bases between. Per the germline V gene, CDR1 is SGHTA and CDR2 is FQGNSA.

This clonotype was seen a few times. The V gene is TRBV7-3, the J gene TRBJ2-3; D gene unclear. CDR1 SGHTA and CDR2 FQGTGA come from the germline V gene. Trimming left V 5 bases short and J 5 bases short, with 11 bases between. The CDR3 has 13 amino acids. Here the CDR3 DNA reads TGTGCCAGCAGCCGTGATGGGGTAGATACGCAGTATTTT. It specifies CASSRDGVDTQYF.